This is a list of T cell receptor beta chains from one sample in a study of neoadjuvant nivolumab and ipilimumab in lung cancer. This table comes from immunoSEQ multiplex PCR, and its TCRdb copy is limited to in-frame clones, with some not included. This table holds thousands of clones, roughly three quarters found once. The source material was tumor tissue, sampled after neoadjuvant nivolumab, alone or with ipilimumab, at or shortly before surgery. The receptors were sampled from an adult with non-small cell lung cancer. CDR3s include the opening cysteine and the closing phenylalanine or tryptophan. D genes are given only for firm matches. Clone size is given for some rows only: seen once, a few or many times, or a class if the clone is expanded.

abundance: NA
d_gene: TRBD1
j_gene: TRBJ1-4
v_gene: TRBV29-1
CDR3aa: CSVGGTGEDNEKLFF
CDR3nt: TGCAGCGTTGGTGGGACAGGGGAGGATAATGAAAAACTGTTTTTT

abundance: large
d_gene: NA
j_gene: TRBJ1-2
v_gene: TRBV4-1
CDR3aa: CASSQDLMTGIYTF
CDR3nt: TGCGCCAGCAGCCAAGATTTGATGACCGGGATCTACACCTTC

abundance: once
d_gene: TRBD2
j_gene: TRBJ2-2
v_gene: TRBV19
CDR3aa: CASTPLRGGATGELFF
CDR3nt: TGTGCCAGTACCCCCTTACGGGGGGGCGCGACCGGGGAGCTGTTTTTT

abundance: NA
d_gene: TRBD1
j_gene: TRBJ2-7
v_gene: TRBV27
CDR3aa: CASSFLGTGSYEQYF
CDR3nt: TGTGCCAGCAGTTTTCTGGGGACAGGGTCTTACGAGCAGTACTTC

abundance: NA
d_gene: TRBD1
j_gene: TRBJ1-5
v_gene: TRBV5-5
CDR3aa: CASSLVPGGLSNQPQHF
CDR3nt: TGTGCCAGCAGCTTAGTTCCAGGGGGCCTTAGCAATCAGCCCCAGCATTTT

abundance: once
d_gene: NA
j_gene: TRBJ2-2
v_gene: TRBV5-6
CDR3aa: CASSLKGVLDTGELFF
CDR3nt: TGTGCCAGCAGCTTGAAGGGGGTGTTGGACACCGGGGAGCTGTTTTTT

abundance: NA
d_gene: NA
j_gene: TRBJ2-5
v_gene: TRBV5-1
CDR3aa: CASSLDRGPSQETQYF
CDR3nt: TGCGCCAGCAGCTTGGATCGGGGACCCAGCCAAGAGACCCAGTACTTC

abundance: NA
d_gene: NA
j_gene: TRBJ1-1
v_gene: TRBV5-1
CDR3aa: CASSLNGEVATEAFF
CDR3nt: TGCGCCAGCAGCTTGAACGGGGAGGTGGCCACTGAAGCTTTCTTT

abundance: few
d_gene: NA
j_gene: TRBJ2-7
v_gene: TRBV6-5
CDR3aa: CASSYSIGYEQYF
CDR3nt: TGTGCCAGCAGTTACTCGATCGGGTACGAGCAGTACTTC

abundance: NA
d_gene: TRBD1
j_gene: TRBJ1-1
v_gene: TRBV10-2
CDR3aa: CASRNPGQGSWGTEAFF
CDR3nt: TGCGCCAGCAGGAATCCGGGACAGGGGTCATGGGGCACTGAAGCTTTCTTT

abundance: NA
d_gene: NA
j_gene: TRBJ2-7
v_gene: TRBV11-3
CDR3aa: CASSPGVADSYEQYF
CDR3nt: TGTGCCAGCAGCCCCGGGGTAGCGGACTCCTACGAGCAGTACTTC

abundance: NA
d_gene: NA
j_gene: TRBJ2-6
v_gene: TRBV10-2
CDR3aa: CASRDKGRPGANVLTF
CDR3nt: TGCGCCAGCCGGGACAAGGGCCGGCCTGGGGCCAACGTCCTGACTTTC

abundance: NA
d_gene: NA
j_gene: TRBJ2-2
v_gene: TRBV5-1
CDR3aa: CASSLYMNTGELFF
CDR3nt: TGCGCCAGCAGCTTATACATGAACACCGGGGAGCTGTTTTTT

abundance: NA
d_gene: NA
j_gene: TRBJ1-5
v_gene: TRBV19
CDR3aa: CASSTAWVDSNQPQHF
CDR3nt: TGTGCCAGTAGTACTGCCTGGGTAGATAGCAATCAGCCCCAGCATTTT

abundance: once
d_gene: NA
j_gene: TRBJ1-3
v_gene: TRBV11-2
CDR3aa: CASSSDVGGGNTIYF
CDR3nt: TGTGCCAGCAGTTCCGACGTAGGGGGAGGAAACACCATATATTTT

abundance: NA
d_gene: TRBD1
j_gene: TRBJ1-1
v_gene: TRBV18
CDR3aa: CASSSQNPGTGPRGAFF
CDR3nt: TGTGCCAGCTCATCTCAAAATCCCGGGACAGGGCCCAGGGGAGCTTTCTTT

abundance: NA
d_gene: NA
j_gene: TRBJ1-5
v_gene: TRBV6-1
CDR3aa: CASRGPLNQPQHF
CDR3nt: TGTGCCAGCAGAGGACCGCTAAATCAGCCCCAGCATTTT

abundance: NA
d_gene: TRBD1
j_gene: TRBJ2-7
v_gene: TRBV28
CDR3aa: CASSRTGLTYEQYF
CDR3nt: TGTGCCAGCAGTAGGACAGGACTCACCTACGAGCAGTACTTC

abundance: few
d_gene: NA
j_gene: TRBJ2-1
v_gene: TRBV11-2
CDR3aa: CASSPRRATYNEQFF
CDR3nt: TGTGCCAGCAGCCCCCGCAGGGCGACCTACAATGAGCAGTTCTTC

abundance: NA
d_gene: TRBD1
j_gene: TRBJ1-2
v_gene: TRBV12-5
CDR3aa: CASGYYPRDRRFKSYGYTF
CDR3nt: TGTGCTAGTGGTTATTACCCCCGGGACAGAAGGTTTAAATCCTATGGCTACACCTTC